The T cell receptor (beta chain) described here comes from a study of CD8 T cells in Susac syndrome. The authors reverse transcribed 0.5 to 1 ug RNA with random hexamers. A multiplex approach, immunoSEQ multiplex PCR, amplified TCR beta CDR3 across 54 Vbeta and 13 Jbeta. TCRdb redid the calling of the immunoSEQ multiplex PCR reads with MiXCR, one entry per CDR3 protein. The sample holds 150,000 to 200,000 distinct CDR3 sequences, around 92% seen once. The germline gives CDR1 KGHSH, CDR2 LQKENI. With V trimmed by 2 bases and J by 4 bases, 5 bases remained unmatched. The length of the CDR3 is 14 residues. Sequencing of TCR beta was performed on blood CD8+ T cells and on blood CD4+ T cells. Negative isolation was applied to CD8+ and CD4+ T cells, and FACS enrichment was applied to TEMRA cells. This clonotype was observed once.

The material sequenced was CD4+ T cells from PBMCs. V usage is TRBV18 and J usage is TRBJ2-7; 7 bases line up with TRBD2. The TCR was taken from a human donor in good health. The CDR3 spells CASSPVGGGYEQYF. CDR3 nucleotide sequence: TGTGCCAGCTCACCAGTGGGGGGAGGGTACGAGCAGTACTTC. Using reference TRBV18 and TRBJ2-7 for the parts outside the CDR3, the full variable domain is NAGVMQNPRHLVRRRGQEARLRCSPMKGHSHVYWYRQLPEEGLKFMVYLQKENIIDESGMPKERFSAEFPKEGPSILRIQQVVRGDSAAYFCASSPVGGGYEQYFGPGTRLTVT.